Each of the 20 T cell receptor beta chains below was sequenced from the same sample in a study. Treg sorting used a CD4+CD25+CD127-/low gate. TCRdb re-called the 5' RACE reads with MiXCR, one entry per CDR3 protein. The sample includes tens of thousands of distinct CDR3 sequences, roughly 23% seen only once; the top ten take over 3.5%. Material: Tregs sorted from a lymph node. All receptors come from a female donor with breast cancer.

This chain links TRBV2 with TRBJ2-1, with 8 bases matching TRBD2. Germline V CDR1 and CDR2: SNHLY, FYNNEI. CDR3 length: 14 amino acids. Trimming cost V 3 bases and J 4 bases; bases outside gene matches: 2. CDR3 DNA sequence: TGTGCCAGCAGTGAGGCTAGCGGGTACAATGAGCAGTTCTTC. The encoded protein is CASSEASGYNEQFF. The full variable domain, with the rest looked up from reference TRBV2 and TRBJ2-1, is EPEVTQTPSHQVTQMGQEVILRCVPISNHLYFYWYRQILGQKVEFLVSFYNNEISEKSEIFDDQFSVERPDGSNFTLKIRSTKLEDSAMYFCASSEASGYNEQFFGPGTRLTVL.

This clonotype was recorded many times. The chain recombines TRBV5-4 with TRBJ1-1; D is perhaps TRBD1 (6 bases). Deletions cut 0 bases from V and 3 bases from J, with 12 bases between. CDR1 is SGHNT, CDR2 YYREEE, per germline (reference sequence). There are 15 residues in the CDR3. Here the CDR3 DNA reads TGTGCCAGCAGCTTGGCCACAGGGATTGACACTGAAGCTTTCTTT. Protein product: CASSLATGIDTEAFF.

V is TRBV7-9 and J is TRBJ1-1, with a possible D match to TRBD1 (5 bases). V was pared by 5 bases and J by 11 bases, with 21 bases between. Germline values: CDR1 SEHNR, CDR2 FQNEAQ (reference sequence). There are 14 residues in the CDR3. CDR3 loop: CASSRGDGVGRAFF. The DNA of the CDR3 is TGTGCCAGCAGCCGTGGGGACGGCGTCGGTCGGGCTTTCTTT.

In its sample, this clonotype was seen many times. The CDR3 loop reads CASSLTGAYGYTF. As DNA, the CDR3 is TGCGCCAGCAGCTTAACAGGAGCCTATGGCTACACCTTC. V gene TRBV5-1 combines with J gene TRBJ1-2, with D possibly being TRBD1 (5 bases). Germline CDR1 is SGHRS and CDR2 is YFSETQ. CDR3 length equals 13 residues. Between the trimmed V and J ends, which lost 2 bases and 4 bases, there was a span of 9 bases.

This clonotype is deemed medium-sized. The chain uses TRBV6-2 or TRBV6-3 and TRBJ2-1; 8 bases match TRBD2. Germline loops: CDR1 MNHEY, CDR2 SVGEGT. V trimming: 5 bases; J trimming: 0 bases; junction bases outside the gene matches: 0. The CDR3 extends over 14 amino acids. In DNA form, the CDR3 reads TGTGCCAGCAGTAGCGGGAGCTCCTACAATGAGCAGTTCTTC. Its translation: CASSSGSSYNEQFF.

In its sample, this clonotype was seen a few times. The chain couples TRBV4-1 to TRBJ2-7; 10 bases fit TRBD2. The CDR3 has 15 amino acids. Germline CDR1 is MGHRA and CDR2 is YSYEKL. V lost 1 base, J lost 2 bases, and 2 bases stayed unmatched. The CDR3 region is CASSQGLAGTYEQYF. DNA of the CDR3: TGCGCCAGCAGCCAAGGACTAGCGGGTACCTACGAGCAGTACTTC.

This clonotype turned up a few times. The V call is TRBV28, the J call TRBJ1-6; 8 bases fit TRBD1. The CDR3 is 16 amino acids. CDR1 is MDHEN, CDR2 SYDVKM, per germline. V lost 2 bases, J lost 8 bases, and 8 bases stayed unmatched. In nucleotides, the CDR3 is TGTGCCAGCAGTTTAATCAGGACAGGGAGGGATTCACCCCTCCACTTT. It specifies CASSLIRTGRDSPLHF. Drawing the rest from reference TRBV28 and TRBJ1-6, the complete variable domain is DVKVTQSSRYLVKRTGEKVFLECVQDMDHENMFWYRQDPGLGLRLIYFSYDVKMKEKGDIPEGYSVSREKKERFSLILESASTNQTSMYLCASSLIRTGRDSPLHFGNGTRLTVT.

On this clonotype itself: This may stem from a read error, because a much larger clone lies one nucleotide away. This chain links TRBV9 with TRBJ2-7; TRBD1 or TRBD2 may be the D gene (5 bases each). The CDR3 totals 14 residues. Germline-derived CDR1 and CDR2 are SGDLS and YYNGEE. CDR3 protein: CTSSSRDGSYEQYF. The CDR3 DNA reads TGTACCAGCAGCTCCCGGGACGGCTCCTACGAGCAGTACTTC.

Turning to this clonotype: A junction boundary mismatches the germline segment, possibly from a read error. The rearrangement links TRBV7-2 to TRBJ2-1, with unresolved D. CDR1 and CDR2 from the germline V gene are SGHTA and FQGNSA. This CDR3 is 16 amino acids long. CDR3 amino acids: CASGLEWNAGYNEQFF. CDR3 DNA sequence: TGTGCCAGCGGCTTAGAATGGAACGCAGGCTACAATGAGCAGTTCTTC.

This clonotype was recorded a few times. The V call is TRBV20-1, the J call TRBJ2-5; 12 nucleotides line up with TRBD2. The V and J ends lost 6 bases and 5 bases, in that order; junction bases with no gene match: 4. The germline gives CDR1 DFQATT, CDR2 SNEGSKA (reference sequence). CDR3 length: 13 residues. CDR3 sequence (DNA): TGCAGTGCCAGACTAGCGGGGGCTGAGACCCAGTACTTC. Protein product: CSARLAGAETQYF.

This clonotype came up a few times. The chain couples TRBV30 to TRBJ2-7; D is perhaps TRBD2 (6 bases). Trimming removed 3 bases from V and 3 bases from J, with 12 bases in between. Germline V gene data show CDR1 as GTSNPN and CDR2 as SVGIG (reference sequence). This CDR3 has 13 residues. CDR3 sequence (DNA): TGTGCCTGGAGCTCCGGGAGCGGCTACGAGCAGTACTTC. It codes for CAWSSGSGYEQYF.

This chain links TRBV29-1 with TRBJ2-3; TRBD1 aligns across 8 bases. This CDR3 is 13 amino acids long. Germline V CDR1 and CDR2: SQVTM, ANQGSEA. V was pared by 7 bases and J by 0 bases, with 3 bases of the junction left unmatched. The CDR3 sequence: CSDRQGSTDTQYF. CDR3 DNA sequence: TGCAGCGATCGACAGGGGAGCACAGATACGCAGTATTTT.

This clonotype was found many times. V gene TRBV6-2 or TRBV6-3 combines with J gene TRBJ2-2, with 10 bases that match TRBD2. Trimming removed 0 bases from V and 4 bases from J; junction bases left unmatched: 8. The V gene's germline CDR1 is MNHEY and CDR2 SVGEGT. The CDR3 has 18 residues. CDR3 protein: CASSYSPVAGGATGELFF. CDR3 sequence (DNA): TGTGCCAGCAGTTACTCTCCAGTAGCGGGAGGTGCCACCGGGGAGCTGTTTTTT.

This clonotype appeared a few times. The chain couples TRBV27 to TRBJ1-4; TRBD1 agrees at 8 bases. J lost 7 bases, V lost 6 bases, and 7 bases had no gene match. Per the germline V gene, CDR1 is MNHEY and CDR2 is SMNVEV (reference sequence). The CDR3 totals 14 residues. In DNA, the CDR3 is TGTGCCAGCAGGGTAGGACAGGGAAGTGAAAAACTGTTTTTT. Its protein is CASRVGQGSEKLFF.

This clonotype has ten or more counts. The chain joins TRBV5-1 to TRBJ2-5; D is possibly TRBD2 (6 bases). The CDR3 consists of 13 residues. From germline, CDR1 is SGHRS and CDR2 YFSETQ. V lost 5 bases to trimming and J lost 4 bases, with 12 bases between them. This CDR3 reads CASRVGLRETQYF. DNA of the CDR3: TGCGCCAGCAGGGTGGGACTTCGAGAGACCCAGTACTTC.

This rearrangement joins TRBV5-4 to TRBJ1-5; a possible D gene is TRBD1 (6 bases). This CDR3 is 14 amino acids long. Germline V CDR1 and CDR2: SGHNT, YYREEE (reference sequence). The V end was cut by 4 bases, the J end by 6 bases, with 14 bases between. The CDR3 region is CASSVDRSGQPQHF. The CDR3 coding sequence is TGTGCCAGCAGCGTCGACAGGTCGGGTCAGCCCCAGCATTTT.

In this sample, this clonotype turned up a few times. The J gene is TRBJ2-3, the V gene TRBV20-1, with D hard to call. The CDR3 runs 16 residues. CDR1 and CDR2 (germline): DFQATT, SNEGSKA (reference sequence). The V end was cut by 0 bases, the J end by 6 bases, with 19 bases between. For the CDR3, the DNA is TGCAGTGCTAGAGATCAGGCGACGAGCGCTCTGGATACGCAGTATTTT. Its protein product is CSARDQATSALDTQYF.

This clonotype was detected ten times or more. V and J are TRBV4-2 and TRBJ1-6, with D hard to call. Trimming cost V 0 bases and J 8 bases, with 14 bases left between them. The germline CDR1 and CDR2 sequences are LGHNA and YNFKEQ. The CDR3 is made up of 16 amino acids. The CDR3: CASSQDRSGGYSPLHF. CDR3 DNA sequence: TGTGCCAGCAGCCAAGATCGTTCGGGAGGGTATTCACCCCTCCACTTT.

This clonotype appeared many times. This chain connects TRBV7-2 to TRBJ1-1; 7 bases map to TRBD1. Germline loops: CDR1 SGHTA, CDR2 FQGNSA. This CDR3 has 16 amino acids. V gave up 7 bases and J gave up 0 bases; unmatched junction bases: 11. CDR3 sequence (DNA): TGTGCCAGCACCCAGGGGGGGGCGGGGTTGAACACTGAAGCTTTCTTT. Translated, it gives CASTQGGAGLNTEAFF.

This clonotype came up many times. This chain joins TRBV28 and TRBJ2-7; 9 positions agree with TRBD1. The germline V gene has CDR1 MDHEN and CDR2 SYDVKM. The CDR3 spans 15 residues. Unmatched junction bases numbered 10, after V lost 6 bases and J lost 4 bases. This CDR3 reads CASRKTGTGLYEQYF. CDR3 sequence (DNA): TGTGCCAGCAGGAAGACCGGGACAGGGTTGTACGAGCAGTACTTC. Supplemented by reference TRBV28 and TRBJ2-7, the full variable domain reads DVKVTQSSRYLVKRTGEKVFLECVQDMDHENMFWYRQDPGLGLRLIYFSYDVKMKEKGDIPEGYSVSREKKERFSLILESASTNQTSMYLCASRKTGTGLYEQYFGPGTRLTVT.